This is a list of T cell receptor beta chains from one sample in a study of cytomegalovirus exposure and HLA in healthy donors. TCRdb's copy holds only in-frame clones and misses some; the assay was immunoSEQ multiplex PCR. The sample lists about 360,000 clones; 86% were seen once. Sequences were obtained from PBMCs. These receptors originate from a woman aged 18 to 35 in good health and CMV-seronegative. The CDR3 runs from the conserved cysteine through the conserved F or W.

>TRBV6-4|13|TRBJ1-2
CASSKQGAYGYTF
>TRBV27|16|TRBJ1-1
CASSLDRGHVNTEAFF
>TRBV27|13|TRBJ1-1
CATSGGRNTEAFF
>TRBV4-2|15|TRBJ2-1
CASSQGGGSYNEQFF
>TRBV30|13|TRBJ2-1
CAWNTDWREKQFF
>TRBV9|12|TRBJ2-2
CASSESGGELFF
>TRBV7-9|17|TRBJ1-2
CASSLDYLGTGTGAVPF
>TRBV7-9|14|TRBJ2-7
CASSLAGQGGEQYF
>TRBV4-1|18|TRBJ1-1
CASSQDQQGVGANTEAFF
>TRBV7-2|15|TRBJ2-7
CASSNPPQGVYEQYF
>TRBV25-1|18|TRBJ1-1
CASSERADLASMNTEAFF
>TRBV5-1|14|TRBJ1-1
CASNWGHMNTEAFF
>TRBV7-8|13|TRBJ2-5
CASSGLVQETQYF
>TRBV6-1|15|TRBJ1-2
CASRPGTGGAEGYTF
>TRBV5-1|14|TRBJ1-1
CASSSGGQTVEAFF
>TRBV6-1|15|TRBJ1-2
CASSLEGTGGYGYTF
>TRBV6-5|15|TRBJ1-5
CASRLTARPNQPQHF
>TRBV30|14|TRBJ1-4
CAWSPDYANEKLFF
>TRBV11-2|15|TRBJ1-6
CASSFGIWEGSPLHF
>TRBV11-2|13|TRBJ2-5
CASSPHTEETQYF
>TRBV5-4|14|TRBJ1-2
CASSLVGSNYGYTF
>TRBV7-6|15|TRBJ2-2
CASSPAEVNTGELFF
>TRBV5-5|18|TRBJ1-2
CASSPTHRPGQDPYGYTF
>TRBV7-9|15|TRBJ2-3
CASSYGGTYTDTQYF
>TRBV4-2|15|TRBJ1-5
CASSQVSGINQPQHF
>TRBV29-1|14|TRBJ2-7
CSVVMTSRSYEQYF
>TRBV27|13|TRBJ1-4
CASRGRLNEKLFF
>TRBV4-1|14|TRBJ2-7
CASSPRDSTYEQYF
>TRBV10-2|15|TRBJ1-4
CASGPDRVANEKLFF
>TRBV29-1|17|TRBJ2-3
CSVERLAGGGRTDTQYF
>TRBV18|13|TRBJ2-7
CASSPVVRDEQYF
>TRBV14|15|TRBJ1-1
CASSQEDREVTEAFF
>TRBV7-6|15|TRBJ2-2
CASSLVQGKTGELFF
>TRBV28|13|TRBJ2-3
CASSLRGANTQYF
>TRBV7-6|16|TRBJ2-2
CASSHIPGLQPGELFF
>TRBV28|14|TRBJ1-2
CASRGDSFNYGYTF
>TRBV6-5|12|TRBJ2-2
CASRIRGGELFF
>TRBV18|17|TRBJ2-6
CASSPTGQSAGANVLTF
>TRBV28|15|TRBJ2-7
CASSFGGTGRYEQYF
>TRBV6-5|13|TRBJ1-2
CASSYKGKYGYTF
>TRBV2|14|TRBJ1-4
CASSEALANEKLFF
>TRBV4-1|15|TRBJ2-2
CASSQVGSNTGELFF
>TRBV7-6|13|TRBJ1-1
CASRSGVGTEAFF
>TRBV5-1|17|TRBJ2-5
CASSGRPGTGGRETQYF
>TRBV15|16|TRBJ1-1
CATSRGLGGTNTEAFF
>TRBV2|14|TRBJ2-5
CASWSFGGAETQYF
>TRBV4-1|16|TRBJ2-1
CASSQDQVGTPWEQFF
>TRBV2|15|TRBJ1-5
CASSPGQGVNQPQHF
>TRBV6-5|14|TRBJ1-1
CASREERGNTEAFF
>TRBV7-2|14|TRBJ2-3
CASSPWTSADTQYF
>TRBV5-8|18|TRBJ2-7
CASSLDAGKKSLLSEQYF
>TRBV2|14|TRBJ2-7
CASFYRASIGEQYF
>TRBV19|13|TRBJ2-7
CASSTDRFYEQYF
>TRBV4-1|16|TRBJ2-1
CASSLPRSSANNEQFF
>TRBV25-1|15|TRBJ2-7
CASSDGTSGTYEQYF
>TRBV7-9|17|TRBJ2-6
CASSLGHTDSGANVLTF